This record looks at one T cell receptor (beta chain) sequence and its context. Participants' own reports of clinical history determined their cohort assignment. This entry comes from a study of blood T cell repertoires in COVID-19. Study background: Sources were T cells, B-cell-depleted T cells, or PBMCs; the material itself was cDNA or gDNA.

CDR1 is WSHSY, CDR2 SAAADI, per germline. This CDR3 has 12 amino acids. V dropped 11 bases and J dropped 7 bases, with 15 bases sitting between them. Source study methods: Amplification of reference gene primers provided the estimated nucleated cell counts. Using immunoSEQ multiplex PCR, the repertoire was profiled, and TCRdb retains in-frame clones only, with some absent. V and J calls and clone size are those listed in that table; D and trimming were worked out from the DNA. The sample includes some 310,000 clones, around 92% seen only once; the top ten take roughly a tenth. This clonotype was obtained from a woman in her thirties who had recovered from COVID-19. This chain connects TRBV10-2 to TRBJ1-5; a weak D match, TRBD1 (5 bases). The sequenced sample was PBMCs or T cells enriched from blood (not recorded which). The DNA of the CDR3 is TGCGCCGCGGCAGGGTCGAGGCAGCCCCAGCATTTT. Its translation is CAAAGSRQPQHF.